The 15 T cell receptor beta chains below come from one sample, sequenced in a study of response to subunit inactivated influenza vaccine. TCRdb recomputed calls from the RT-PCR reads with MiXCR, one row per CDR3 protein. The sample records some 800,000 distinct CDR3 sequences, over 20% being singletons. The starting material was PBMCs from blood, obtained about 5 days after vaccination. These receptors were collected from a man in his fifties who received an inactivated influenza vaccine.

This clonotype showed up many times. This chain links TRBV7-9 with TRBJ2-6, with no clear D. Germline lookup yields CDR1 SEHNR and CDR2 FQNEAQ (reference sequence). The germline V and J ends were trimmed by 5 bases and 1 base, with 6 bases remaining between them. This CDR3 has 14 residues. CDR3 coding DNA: TGTGCCAGCAGCCGAAATTCTGGGGCCAACGTCCTGACTTTC. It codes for CASSRNSGANVLTF.

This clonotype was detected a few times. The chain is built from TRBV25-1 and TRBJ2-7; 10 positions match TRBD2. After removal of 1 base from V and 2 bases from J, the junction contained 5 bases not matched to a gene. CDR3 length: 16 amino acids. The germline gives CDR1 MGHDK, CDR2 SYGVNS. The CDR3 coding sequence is TGTGCCAGCAGTGAATTAGCGGGGGGAACCGCCTACGAGCAGTACTTC. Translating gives CASSELAGGTAYEQYF.

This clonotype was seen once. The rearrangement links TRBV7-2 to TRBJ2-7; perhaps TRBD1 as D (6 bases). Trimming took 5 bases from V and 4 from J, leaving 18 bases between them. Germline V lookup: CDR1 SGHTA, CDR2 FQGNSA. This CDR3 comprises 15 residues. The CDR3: CASSVRTAPIYEQYF. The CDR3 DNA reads TGTGCCAGCAGCGTGCGGACAGCCCCAATATACGAGCAGTACTTC.

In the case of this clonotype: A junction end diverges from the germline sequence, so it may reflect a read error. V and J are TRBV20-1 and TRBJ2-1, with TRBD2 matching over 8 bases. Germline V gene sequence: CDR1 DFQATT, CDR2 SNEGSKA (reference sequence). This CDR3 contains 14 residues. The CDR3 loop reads CSASGSGGPNEQIF. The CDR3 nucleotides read TGCAGTGCTAGCGGGAGCGGGGGCCCTAATGAGCAGATCTTC.

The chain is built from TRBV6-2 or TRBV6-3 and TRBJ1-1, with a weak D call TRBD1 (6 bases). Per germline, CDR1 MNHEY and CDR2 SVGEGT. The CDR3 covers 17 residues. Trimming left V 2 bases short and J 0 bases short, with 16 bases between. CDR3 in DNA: TGTGCCAGCAGTTACACTCTGCTCAGGGGCATGAACACTGAAGCTTTCTTT. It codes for CASSYTLLRGMNTEAFF.

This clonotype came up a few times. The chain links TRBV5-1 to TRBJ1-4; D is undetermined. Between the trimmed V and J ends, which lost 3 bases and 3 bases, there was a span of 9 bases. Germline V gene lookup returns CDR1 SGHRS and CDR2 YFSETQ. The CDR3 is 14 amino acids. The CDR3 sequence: CASSSKGSNEKLFF. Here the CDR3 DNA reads TGCGCCAGCAGCTCGAAGGGTTCTAATGAAAAACTGTTTTTT.

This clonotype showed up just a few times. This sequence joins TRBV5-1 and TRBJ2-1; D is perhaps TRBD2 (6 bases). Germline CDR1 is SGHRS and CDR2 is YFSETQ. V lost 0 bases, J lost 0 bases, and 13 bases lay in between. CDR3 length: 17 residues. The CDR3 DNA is TGCGCCAGCAGCTTGGTGGCGGGGAAGAGCTCCTACAATGAGCAGTTCTTC. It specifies CASSLVAGKSSYNEQFF.

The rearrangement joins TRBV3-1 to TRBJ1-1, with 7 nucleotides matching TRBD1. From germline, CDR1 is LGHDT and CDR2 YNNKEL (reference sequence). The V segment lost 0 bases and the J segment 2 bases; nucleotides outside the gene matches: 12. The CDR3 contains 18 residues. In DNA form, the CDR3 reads TGTGCCAGCAGCCAAGAAACGGGGACAGTTTTTCCCAACACTGAAGCTTTCTTT. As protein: CASSQETGTVFPNTEAFF. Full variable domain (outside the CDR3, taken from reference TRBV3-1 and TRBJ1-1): DTAVSQTPKYLVTQMGNDKSIKCEQNLGHDTMYWYKQDSKKFLKIMFSYNNKELIINETVPNRFSPKSPDKAHLNLHINSLELGDSAVYFCASSQETGTVFPNTEAFFGQGTRLTVV.

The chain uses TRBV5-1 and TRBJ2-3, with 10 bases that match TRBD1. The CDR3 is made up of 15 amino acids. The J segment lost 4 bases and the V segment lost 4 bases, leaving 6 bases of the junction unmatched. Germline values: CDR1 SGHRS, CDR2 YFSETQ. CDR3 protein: CASSGGTGDPDTQYF. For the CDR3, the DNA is TGCGCCAGCAGCGGGGGGACAGGGGACCCAGATACGCAGTATTTT. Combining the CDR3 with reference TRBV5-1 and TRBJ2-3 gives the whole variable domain KAGVTQTPRYLIKTRGQQVTLSCSPISGHRSVSWYQQTPGQGLQFLFEYFSETQRNKGNFPGRFSGRQFSNSRSEMNVSTLELGDSALYLCASSGGTGDPDTQYFGPGTRLTVL.

This CDR3 is CSARATGQPGTSGRAWYEQYF. DNA for the CDR3: TGCAGTGCTAGAGCGACAGGACAACCCGGGACTAGCGGGAGGGCCTGGTACGAGCAGTACTTC. This chain uses TRBV20-1 with TRBJ2-7; 16 nucleotides line up with TRBD2. The trim removed 1 base at V and 4 bases at J, leaving 19 bases unmatched. This CDR3 region has 21 residues. Per germline, CDR1 DFQATT and CDR2 SNEGSKA (reference sequence).

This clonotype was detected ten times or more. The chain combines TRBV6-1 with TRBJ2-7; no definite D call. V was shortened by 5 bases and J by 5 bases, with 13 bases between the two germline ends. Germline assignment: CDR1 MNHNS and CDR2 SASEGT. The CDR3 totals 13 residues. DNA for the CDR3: TGTGCCAGCAGTCCCACGACATGGGACGAGCAGTACTTC. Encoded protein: CASSPTTWDEQYF.

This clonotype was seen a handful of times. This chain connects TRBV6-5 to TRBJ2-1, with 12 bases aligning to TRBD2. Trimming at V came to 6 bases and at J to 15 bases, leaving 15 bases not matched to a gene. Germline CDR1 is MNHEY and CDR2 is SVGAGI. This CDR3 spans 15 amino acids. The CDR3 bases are TGTGCCAGCAGCTTATTCCTAGCGGGGGGGTTGCGGGTGTTCTTC. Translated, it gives CASSLFLAGGLRVFF.

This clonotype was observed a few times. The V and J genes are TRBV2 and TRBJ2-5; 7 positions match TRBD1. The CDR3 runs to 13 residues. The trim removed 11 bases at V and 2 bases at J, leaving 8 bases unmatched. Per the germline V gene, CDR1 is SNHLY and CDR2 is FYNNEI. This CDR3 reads CAGSGTEQETQYF. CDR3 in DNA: TGTGCCGGCTCCGGGACAGAACAAGAGACCCAGTACTTC.

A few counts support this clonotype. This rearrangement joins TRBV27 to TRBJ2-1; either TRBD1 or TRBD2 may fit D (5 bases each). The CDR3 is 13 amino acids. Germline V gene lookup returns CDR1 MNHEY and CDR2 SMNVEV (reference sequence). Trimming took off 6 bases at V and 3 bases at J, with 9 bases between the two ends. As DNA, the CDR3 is TGTGCCAGCAGCGGGACGAACTACAATGAGCAGTTCTTC. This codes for CASSGTNYNEQFF.

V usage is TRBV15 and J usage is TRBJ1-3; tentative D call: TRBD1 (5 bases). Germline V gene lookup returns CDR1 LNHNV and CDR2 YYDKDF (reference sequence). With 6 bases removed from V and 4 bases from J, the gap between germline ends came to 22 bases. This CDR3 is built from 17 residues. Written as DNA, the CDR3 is TGTGCCACCAGAAAGGGGATCGCCCTCTCCGAGGGAAACACCATATATTTT. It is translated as CATRKGIALSEGNTIYF.